The 18 T cell receptor beta chains reported below all come from one sample, sequenced in a study of CD8 T cells in Susac syndrome. Reverse transcription of 0.5 to 1 ug RNA was performed with random hexamers. TCRdb used MiXCR to reprocess the immunoSEQ multiplex PCR reads, holding one entry per CDR3 protein. The table records 170,000 or so distinct CDR3 sequences, approximately 93% of them present only once. Sequenced material: CD4+ T cells from PBMCs. Receptors were obtained from a human donor with multiple sclerosis.

This clonotype has only one observation. V and J are TRBV12-3 or TRBV12-4 and TRBJ1-5; D may be TRBD1 (6 bases). The CDR3 runs to 15 residues. Trimming took 5 bases from V and 3 from J, leaving 14 bases between them. The CDR3, as DNA: TGTGCCAGCAGTATTCAGGACAGCAACAATCAGCCCCAGCATTTT. This gives the protein CASSIQDSNNQPQHF.

This clonotype was counted once. The V gene is TRBV2, the J gene TRBJ2-7; D is possibly TRBD1 (6 bases). V lost 4 bases to trimming and J lost 12 bases, with 19 bases between them. Germline V gene sequence: CDR1 SNHLY, CDR2 FYNNEI. There are 13 residues in the CDR3. CDR3 DNA sequence: TGTGCCAGCAGTGGACAGGATTTTATGCAAAGGTACTTC. Its protein is CASSGQDFMQRYF.

The CDR3 here is CASKPTGVGAEQYF. The DNA of the CDR3 is TGCGCCAGCAAACCGACAGGGGTGGGAGCCGAGCAGTACTTC. J is TRBJ2-7 and V is TRBV10-2, with TRBD1 identical over 8 bases. There are 14 residues in the CDR3. V trimming: 7 bases; J trimming: 6 bases; junction bases outside the gene matches: 11. Germline V lookup: CDR1 WSHSY, CDR2 SAAADI.

The genes are TRBV9 and TRBJ2-1; 10 bases line up with TRBD2. The CDR3 length is 17 residues. CDR1 is SGDLS and CDR2 is YYNGEE in the germline V gene. Germline trimming cut 0 bases from V and 4 bases from J; bases unmatched to any gene: 7. The CDR3 nucleotides read TGTGCCAGCAGCGTAGTAGCGGGAGGCACCGGGTACAATGAGCAGTTCTTC. Translation gives CASSVVAGGTGYNEQFF.

The genes are TRBV5-1 and TRBJ2-6; D perhaps matches TRBD1 (5 bases). CDR1 is SGHRS, CDR2 YFSETQ, per germline. The CDR3 sequence is 17 residues long. V lost 0 bases, J lost 1 base, and 11 bases lay in between. This chain's CDR3 is CASSLGQSISGANVLTF. CDR3 coding DNA: TGCGCCAGCAGCTTGGGACAGAGTATATCTGGGGCCAACGTCCTGACTTTC. Combining the CDR3 with reference TRBV5-1 and TRBJ2-6 gives the whole variable domain KAGVTQTPRYLIKTRGQQVTLSCSPISGHRSVSWYQQTPGQGLQFLFEYFSETQRNKGNFPGRFSGRQFSNSRSEMNVSTLELGDSALYLCASSLGQSISGANVLTFGAGSRLTVL.

CDR3 DNA: TGCGCCAGCAGCTTGATACCGGGGGACCAAGAGACCCAGTACTTC. As protein: CASSLIPGDQETQYF. The chain employs TRBV5-1 and TRBJ2-5, with D possibly being TRBD2 (6 bases). Deletions cut 1 base from V and 0 bases from J, with 10 bases between. This CDR3 is 15 amino acids long. Germline loops: CDR1 SGHRS, CDR2 YFSETQ.

V and J are TRBV5-1 and TRBJ2-3, with a weak D call TRBD2 (5 bases). Trimming pared 1 base from V and 3 bases from J, leaving 15 bases between. This CDR3 has 16 residues. Germline V lookup: CDR1 SGHRS, CDR2 YFSETQ. The CDR3: CASSLFPSGITDTQYF. In DNA form, the CDR3 reads TGCGCCAGCAGCTTGTTCCCCAGCGGTATTACAGATACGCAGTATTTT.

The gene calls are TRBV3-1 and TRBJ2-7; D is unresolved. The germline V and J ends were trimmed by 3 bases and 6 bases, with 9 bases remaining between them. The germline V gene has CDR1 LGHDT and CDR2 YNNKEL (reference sequence). This CDR3 spans 12 amino acids. For the CDR3, the DNA is TGTGCCAGCAGCCAGCCGATCGGCGAGCAGTACTTC. Its translation: CASSQPIGEQYF.

This chain uses TRBV10-3 with TRBJ1-1, with D possibly matching TRBD1 (5 bases). The CDR3 is made up of 14 amino acids. V was trimmed by 4 bases and J by 0 bases, leaving 9 bases between them. CDR1 is ENHRY and CDR2 is SYGVKD in the germline V gene. The CDR3 region is CAISATDMNTEAFF. The CDR3 DNA follows: TGTGCCATCAGTGCGACGGACATGAACACTGAAGCTTTCTTT.

This clonotype has a single count. This chain links TRBV28 with TRBJ1-3; D is ambiguous. V lost 8 bases to trimming and J lost 6 bases, with 23 bases between them. The V gene's germline CDR1 is MDHEN and CDR2 SYDVKM. This CDR3 comprises 16 residues. The CDR3 here is CASAPTRAAGENTIYF. In nucleotides, the CDR3 is TGTGCCAGCGCACCCACGAGGGCTGCAGGTGAAAACACCATATATTTT.

J is TRBJ2-1 and V is TRBV7-2, with no clear D. Trimming removed 2 bases at V and 6 bases at J, with 11 bases between. CDR1 and CDR2 (germline): SGHTA, FQGNSA. This CDR3 is built from 14 residues. CDR3 coding DNA: TGTGCCAGCAGCTTATTAGGATGGTCCAATGAGCAGTTCTTC. The encoded protein is CASSLLGWSNEQFF.

This chain joins TRBV28 and TRBJ2-7; TRBD2 matches 7 bases. This CDR3 is 16 amino acids long. Germline values: CDR1 MDHEN, CDR2 SYDVKM. V dropped 5 bases and J dropped 5; count of bases not matched to a gene: 15. The CDR3 spells CASSPPGAGENHEQYF. The CDR3 DNA sequence: TGTGCCAGCAGTCCTCCTGGGGCGGGAGAAAACCACGAGCAGTACTTC. The full variable domain, with the rest looked up from reference TRBV28 and TRBJ2-7, is DVKVTQSSRYLVKRTGEKVFLECVQDMDHENMFWYRQDPGLGLRLIYFSYDVKMKEKGDIPEGYSVSREKKERFSLILESASTNQTSMYLCASSPPGAGENHEQYFGPGTRLTVT.

This clonotype has just one count. This chain uses TRBV10-1 with TRBJ2-7; weak D call: TRBD2 (5 bases). CDR3 length: 12 amino acids. Germline V lookup: CDR1 WNHNN, CDR2 SYGVQD (reference sequence). Trimming pared 8 bases from V and 3 bases from J, leaving 11 bases between. CDR3: CASGPGFYEQYF. The CDR3 bases are TGCGCCAGCGGTCCGGGATTCTACGAGCAGTACTTC.

Comments on this clonotype: An end of the junction differs from the germline gene, which may be a read error. The chain uses TRBV7-2 and TRBJ2-5; 9 bases agree with TRBD2. The CDR3 runs to 14 residues. Germline CDR1 and CDR2: SGHTA and FQGNSA. CDR3 DNA: TGTGCCAGCAGCTTAGGATCTAGCGGGGATTTCTATGACTTC. This codes for CASSLGSSGDFYDF.

The V gene is TRBV7-2, the J gene TRBJ2-7; a weak D match, TRBD1 (5 bases). Between the trimmed V and J ends, which lost 1 base and 3 bases, there was a span of 13 bases. Germline V CDR1 and CDR2: SGHTA, FQGNSA. There are 15 residues in the CDR3. CDR3 in DNA: TGTGCCAGCAGCTTAGACAGGAACGCCATCTACGAGCAGTACTTC. Translation gives CASSLDRNAIYEQYF.

The chain links TRBV10-2 to TRBJ1-6; the D is unclear. V was shortened by 0 bases and J by 6 bases, with 6 bases between the two germline ends. The germline gives CDR1 WSHSY, CDR2 SAAADI. The CDR3 is 14 amino acids. CDR3 in DNA: TGCGCCAGCAGTGAGTCTCCGGGTAATTCACCCCTCCACTTT. Translated, it gives CASSESPGNSPLHF.

This sequence joins TRBV2 and TRBJ2-5, with D possibly being TRBD1 (6 bases). Germline V gene data show CDR1 as SNHLY and CDR2 as FYNNEI. CDR3 length: 13 residues. Between the trimmed V and J ends, which lost 6 bases and 10 bases, there was a span of 18 bases. The CDR3 sequence is CASRPSGKGDQYF. Here the CDR3 DNA reads TGTGCCAGCAGGCCAAGCGGCAAGGGGGACCAGTACTTC.

This clonotype was counted once. The V and J genes are TRBV18 and TRBJ2-5; no clear D. Between the trimmed V and J ends, which lost 3 bases and 1 base, there was a span of 9 bases. There are 14 residues in the CDR3. CDR1 and CDR2 from the germline V gene are KGHSH and LQKENI. The CDR3 bases are TGTGCCAGCTCACCTGGGATAGCCCAAGAGACCCAGTACTTC. Amino acids: CASSPGIAQETQYF.